This TCR beta chain was documented in a study of regulatory T cells in long-lasting Graves disease. Whole-study findings and limits: Reduced TCR diversity was observed in persistent Graves' patients versus newly diagnosed patients.

Through Arm-PCR of CDR3 regions and iRepertoire HTBI primers, TCR beta libraries were built. Each CDR3 protein is one row after TCRdb ran MiXCR on the multiplex PCR reads. The sample carries some 490,000 distinct CDR3 sequences, around 12% recorded once. The time point was: newly diagnosed GD, antithyroid drugs for less than 3 months. The TCR library used RNA extracted from PBMCs. The V and J ends lost 6 bases and 3 bases respectively, with 11 bases between them. The CDR3 spans 13 residues. This clonotype was counted many times. Antigen: not known. The same specimen was also included in a second study, on T cells in Graves' hyperthyroidism and ophthalmopathy.

The source of this sequence is a woman aged 30 to 39 with Graves disease. This specimen consisted of peripheral blood mononuclear cells (PBMCs), obtained at new diagnosis, from a patient treated with antithyroid drugs. The genes are TRBV12-3 or TRBV12-4 and TRBJ2-5, with D tentatively TRBD1 (6 bases). For the CDR3, the DNA is TGTGCCAGCAGGCCACAGGGAAAAGAGACCCAGTACTTC. Translation: CASRPQGKETQYF.